This T cell receptor beta chain was sequenced in a study of blood T cell repertoires in COVID-19 (TCRdb year 2020). As for the study more broadly: Samples covering the acute and convalescent phases of COVID-19 were provided by collaborators in the United States, Italy and Spain. The prospective study material was composed of cDNA or gDNA derived from T cells, B-cell-depleted T cells, or PBMCs. Deeply sampled blood TCRbeta repertoires from subjects exposed to, actively infected with, or recovered from COVID-19 were included in the dataset. A freely available public database, intended as a resource for researchers studying the immune response to SARS-CoV-2, is where the repertoires were released. Samples were obtained from the ongoing ImmuneRACE study (first 160 participants) and from 1,254 subjects provided by 6 global collaborators. Nearly every sample came with metadata listing a de-identified subject ID, COVID-19 status, age in years and sex. Where available, HLA class I and class II types were obtained from metadata supplied by the sample provider rather than from assay-based typing. Study-wide conclusions, independent of this receptor: Clinical and demographic metadata were provided uncurated, with the amount varying by source and participant.

CDR3 length: 16 amino acids, cysteine to phenylalanine. Solely the CDR3 DNA is kept, with 48 bases framed from the first base. V is pared back by 4 bases and J by 9 bases, with 20 bases lying between the germline termini. Looking up the germline V gene yields CDR1 SGHDT and CDR2 YYEEEE. A few counts support this clone. No antigen is known for it. The input lacks base qualities; no much larger clone sits a single base away. TCRbeta CDR3 regions were amplified from genomic DNA using the immunoSEQ Assay, a bias-controlled multiplex PCR. In the authors' own workflow: Within the assay, amplification of reference gene primers was used to estimate how many nucleated cells each sample contained. To quantify the absolute abundance of each unique TCRbeta CDR3 rearrangement, sequence reads were collapsed and filtered. For each sample, productive Simpson clonality was calculated by taking the square root of Simpson's diversity index across productive rearrangements. The table was pulled from immuneACCESS by TCRdb, which kept in-frame rearrangements only. Such tables lose some clones; where checked, under half of the loss comes from unresolved V genes, and the rest has no known cause. V and J calls and clone size come straight from that table; D and trimming were deduced from the DNA. Within this sample are roughly 190,000 clones, with around 80% of them counted one time only. Together, the top ten hold roughly 15% of the sample.

At one collaborating source in Seattle, patients were enrolled during active infection and were followed longitudinally through the course of disease. Collaborating institutions collected whole blood in K2EDTA tubes following their own protocols. For TCRbeta analysis, collaborator samples were shipped as frozen whole blood, as isolated PBMCs, or as DNA extracted from either sample type. The specimen sequenced was peripheral blood. The receptor's source is a woman aged 70-85 years with COVID-19, enrolled during active disease. The sequence is built from TRBV5-6 and TRBJ1-6; TRBD1 is possibly the D segment (6 matching bases). CDR3 region: CASSMNRGARGSPLHF. The DNA sequence is as follows: TGTGCCAGCAGCATGAATCGGGGGGCCCGGGGTTCACCCCTCCACTTT.